These 25 T cell receptor beta chains were sequenced from one sample in a study of OX40 agonist ivuxolimab in advanced cancers. Some clones are missing from TCRdb's copy, which holds only in-frame ones; the method was immunoSEQ multiplex PCR. The sample lists about 71,000 clones, roughly three quarters seen once, with about 5.7% in the top ten. Sequenced here: CD4+ or CD8+ T cells sorted from blood, sampled in a trial of the OX40 agonist ivuxolimab. All receptors come from an adult with an advanced solid tumor such as melanoma, head and neck, liver or kidney cancer.

The chain couples TRBV6-5 to TRBJ1-2, with D perhaps matching TRBD1 (5 bases). The CDR3 has 13 residues. The V and J ends lost 5 bases and 0 bases respectively, with 7 bases between them. The germline CDR1 and CDR2 sequences are MNHEY and SVGAGI. Here the CDR3 reads CASSRDPNYGYTF. The DNA of the CDR3 is TGTGCCAGCAGTCGGGACCCTAACTATGGCTACACCTTC.

This clone was seen more than once but under ten times. The chain uses TRBV6-5 and TRBJ2-7, with a possible D match to TRBD2 (5 bases). Trimming left V 4 bases short and J 1 base short, with 17 bases between. Germline values: CDR1 MNHEY, CDR2 SVGAGI. The length of the CDR3 is 16 residues. The CDR3 is CASSLGKRGRSYEQYF. The DNA for the CDR3 is TGTGCCAGCAGTTTGGGGAAAAGAGGGCGATCCTACGAGCAGTACTTC.

The CDR3 loop reads CASSGQSNSYEQYF. DNA for the CDR3: TGCGCCAGCAGTGGACAGTCAAACTCCTACGAGCAGTACTTC. The chain is built from TRBV10-1 and TRBJ2-7; TRBD1 is a possible D gene (5 bases). V was clipped by 4 bases and J by 0 bases, with 10 bases between them. Germline V gives CDR1 WNHNN, CDR2 SYGVQD (reference sequence). The CDR3 extends over 14 amino acids.

This sequence joins TRBV2 and TRBJ2-2; maybe TRBD2 (6 bases). Germline V gives CDR1 SNHLY, CDR2 FYNNEI. V was clipped by 4 bases and J by 7 bases, with 13 bases between them. The CDR3 runs to 14 residues. CDR3 nucleotide sequence: TGTGCCAGCAGTGCGGAGGGTAGCGGCGGGGAGCTGTTTTTT. Amino acids: CASSAEGSGGELFF. The whole variable domain, filled in from reference TRBV2 and TRBJ2-2, reads EPEVTQTPSHQVTQMGQEVILRCVPISNHLYFYWYRQILGQKVEFLVSFYNNEISEKSEIFDDQFSVERPDGSNFTLKIRSTKLEDSAMYFCASSAEGSGGELFFGEGSRLTVL.

The V gene is TRBV11-2, the J gene TRBJ2-7; a weak D match, TRBD1 (5 bases). Germline V lookup: CDR1 SGHAT, CDR2 FQNNGV. This CDR3 comprises 15 residues. V was pared by 0 bases and J by 3 bases, with 12 bases between. This CDR3 reads CASSLDGRVDYEQYF. CDR3 DNA sequence: TGTGCCAGCAGCTTAGATGGCAGGGTGGACTACGAGCAGTACTTC. Filled out from reference TRBV11-2 and TRBJ2-7, the complete variable domain reads EAGVAQSPRYKIIEKRQSVAFWCNPISGHATLYWYQQILGQGPKLLIQFQNNGVVDDSQLPKDRFSAERLKGVDSTLKIQPAKLEDSAVYLCASSLDGRVDYEQYFGPGTRLTVT.

The gene calls are TRBV6-1 and TRBJ1-5, with D maybe TRBD1 (5 bases). V shed 2 bases and J shed 4 bases, with 9 bases lying between them. The CDR3 runs 14 residues. CDR1 and CDR2 (germline): MNHNS, SASEGT. CDR3 region: CASSEQWGNQPQHF. For the CDR3, the DNA is TGTGCCAGCAGTGAACAGTGGGGGAATCAGCCCCAGCATTTT.

This chain links TRBV7-2 with TRBJ2-7; 7 bases map to TRBD2. V dropped 2 bases and J dropped 4; count of bases not matched to a gene: 2. CDR3 length equals 13 residues. Germline CDR1 and CDR2: SGHTA and FQGNSA. The CDR3 spells CASSLSREYEQYF. The DNA for the CDR3 is TGTGCCAGCAGCTTATCGCGGGAGTACGAGCAGTACTTC.

In its sample, this clone was seen a few times. The J gene is TRBJ1-4, the V gene TRBV27; D possibly corresponds to TRBD1 (6 bases). The CDR3 loop spans 16 amino acids. Per the germline V gene, CDR1 is MNHEY and CDR2 is SMNVEV (reference sequence). The V end lost 3 bases, the J end lost 0 bases, and 11 bases lay between the germline ends. As DNA, the CDR3 is TGTGCCAGCAGTTTCGGGAACAGGGCAACTAATGAAAAACTGTTTTTT. Its protein product is CASSFGNRATNEKLFF.

The gene calls are TRBV28 and TRBJ2-7, with 7 bases identical to TRBD1. Germline V lookup: CDR1 MDHEN, CDR2 SYDVKM. This CDR3 region has 14 residues. The V segment lost 3 bases and the J segment 2 bases; nucleotides outside the gene matches: 4. CDR3 amino acids: CASSLGTVAYEQYF. The CDR3 region has the DNA TGTGCCAGCAGTTTGGGGACAGTTGCCTACGAGCAGTACTTC.

DNA of the CDR3: TGTGCCAGCAGCAGAGCGGGAAGGGGGGACGAGCAGTACTTC. This sequence encodes CASSRAGRGDEQYF. The chain uses TRBV6-5 and TRBJ2-7, with TRBD2 as a possible D gene (7 bases). The germline gives CDR1 MNHEY, CDR2 SVGAGI. This CDR3 is built from 14 residues. V dropped 6 bases and J dropped 5 bases, with 17 bases sitting between them.

This chain joins TRBV9 and TRBJ1-4; D is undetermined. Trimming shortened V by 2 bases and J by 6 bases, and 2 bases separated the two germline ends. The CDR3 has 11 residues. CDR1 is SGDLS, CDR2 YYNGEE, per germline. The CDR3 DNA sequence: TGTGCCAGCAGCGTGGATGAAAAACTGTTTTTT. Protein: CASSVDEKLFF.

This clone was detected only once. This chain uses TRBV5-1 with TRBJ2-1, with 7 bases matching TRBD1. The ends lost 4 bases at V and 7 bases at J; junction bases unmatched: 5. CDR3 size: 13 residues. Germline values: CDR1 SGHRS, CDR2 YFSETQ. The CDR3 DNA reads TGCGCCAGCAGCACAGGGGTAGGGAATGAGCAGTTCTTC. Translating gives CASSTGVGNEQFF.

V and J are TRBV5-1 and TRBJ2-6; D unresolved. V lost 2 bases to trimming and J lost 0 bases, with 6 bases between them. The germline gives CDR1 SGHRS, CDR2 YFSETQ. The CDR3 runs 15 residues. The CDR3 region is CASSFRSSGANVLTF. In DNA form, the CDR3 reads TGCGCCAGCAGCTTCCGAAGCTCTGGGGCCAACGTCCTGACTTTC.

The chain is built from TRBV7-9 and TRBJ2-7, with TRBD2 matching over 7 bases. Trimming at V came to 7 bases and at J to 2 bases, leaving 5 bases not matched to a gene. This CDR3 spans 13 amino acids. Looked up from germline, CDR1 is SEHNR and CDR2 is FQNEAQ (reference sequence). DNA for the CDR3: TGTGCCAGCAAAAGCGGGACCACCTACGAGCAGTACTTC. This sequence encodes CASKSGTTYEQYF. Full variable domain (outside the CDR3, taken from reference TRBV7-9 and TRBJ2-7): DTGVSQNPRHKITKRGQNVTFRCDPISEHNRLYWYRQTLGQGPEFLTYFQNEAQLEKSRLLSDRFSAERPKGSFSTLEIQRTEQGDSAMYLCASKSGTTYEQYFGPGTRLTVT.

The V call is TRBV7-2, the J call TRBJ2-1; 7 bases align to TRBD2. Looked up from germline, CDR1 is SGHTA and CDR2 is FQGNSA. The CDR3 is 12 residues long. V shed 6 bases, J shed 13 bases, and the junction held 9 bases outside the gene matches. In DNA form, the CDR3 reads TGTGCCAGCAGTCGGGACTACAGTCTTCAGTTCTTC. Protein: CASSRDYSLQFF.

The rearrangement links TRBV7-2 to TRBJ2-1, with 9 bases fitting TRBD2. Per germline, CDR1 SGHTA and CDR2 FQGNSA. V shed 5 bases, J shed 3 bases, and the junction held 11 bases outside the gene matches. CDR3 length: 17 amino acids. The CDR3 DNA follows: TGTGCCAGCAGCGGGTCGACTAGCGGATCCCACTACAATGAGCAGTTCTTC. Translation: CASSGSTSGSHYNEQFF.

V and J are TRBV6-1 and TRBJ2-1; 11 nucleotides match TRBD2. This CDR3 comprises 14 residues. Trimming removed 11 bases from V and 4 bases from J; junction bases left unmatched: 7. The germline V gene encodes CDR1 MNHNS and CDR2 SASEGT. The CDR3 nucleotides are TGTGCCGTCACAGGGACTAGCGGATACAATGAGCAGTTCTTC. Translation: CAVTGTSGYNEQFF.

This clone was counted ten times or more. The V gene is TRBV5-5, the J gene TRBJ1-2, with a tentative D call TRBD1 (5 bases). The CDR3 totals 13 residues. Germline CDR1 is SGHKS and CDR2 is YYEKEE (reference sequence). V gave up 6 bases and J gave up 4 bases, with 13 bases separating them. The CDR3 coding sequence is TGTGCCAGCATGAGGGGCCCCTCCTATGGCTACACCTTC. As protein: CASMRGPSYGYTF.

The chain uses TRBV7-2 and TRBJ1-5; 7 nucleotides align to TRBD1. This CDR3 has 15 amino acids. The V segment lost 3 bases and the J segment 1 base; nucleotides outside the gene matches: 3. CDR1 and CDR2 (germline): SGHTA, FQGNSA. Written as DNA, the CDR3 is TGTGCCAGCAGCTTCGCAGGGGGAAGCAATCAGCCCCAGCATTTT. Translating it yields CASSFAGGSNQPQHF.

There are a few counts of this clone. The V gene is TRBV6-6, the J gene TRBJ2-1; 9 bases align to TRBD2. From germline, CDR1 is MNHNY and CDR2 SVGAGI (reference sequence). The V segment lost 7 bases and the J segment 9 bases; nucleotides outside the gene matches: 7. The CDR3 spans 13 residues. The CDR3 loop reads CASKGPRGGEQFF. The DNA of the CDR3 is TGTGCCAGCAAAGGACCGCGGGGGGGTGAGCAGTTCTTC.

The V and J genes are TRBV14 and TRBJ2-3; a weak D match, TRBD2 (6 bases). The CDR3 is 16 residues long. CDR1 is SGHDN and CDR2 is FVKESK in the germline V gene. Deletions cut 4 bases from V and 2 bases from J, with 16 bases between. CDR3 in DNA: TGTGCCAGCAGCCTCCCGGGTAGCGGAATCACAGATACGCAGTATTTT. Residues: CASSLPGSGITDTQYF.

The rearrangement uses TRBV19 and TRBJ1-5; D is uncertain. In germline, CDR1 is LNHDA, CDR2 SQIVND (reference sequence). This CDR3 comprises 12 residues. V was clipped by 4 bases and J by 7 bases, with 8 bases between them. As DNA, the CDR3 is TGTGCCAGTAGTAACCCCGCACAGCCCCAGCATTTT. Its translation: CASSNPAQPQHF. The entire variable domain, with the rest obtained from reference TRBV19 and TRBJ1-5, is as follows: DGGITQSPKYLFRKEGQNVTLSCEQNLNHDAMYWYRQDPGQGLRLIYYSQIVNDFQKGDIAEGYSVSREKKESFPLTVTSAQKNPTAFYLCASSNPAQPQHFGDGTRLSIL.

The chain links TRBV21-1 to TRBJ2-2; the table's D call TRBD2 went unverified against the DNA. TRBV21-1 is listed as a pseudogene. This CDR3 region has 11 residues. The DNA of the CDR3 is TGTGCCAGCAGCCTTCCCGGGGAGCTGTTTTTT. Its protein is CASSLPGELFF.

The genes are TRBV6-5 and TRBJ2-1; D is possibly TRBD2 (6 bases). Trimming pared 6 bases from V and 0 bases from J, leaving 12 bases between. Germline V lookup: CDR1 MNHEY, CDR2 SVGAGI. The CDR3 has 15 residues. The CDR3 sequence: CASRSSASSYNEQFF. The CDR3 DNA reads as TGTGCCAGCAGGTCTAGCGCCAGCTCCTACAATGAGCAGTTCTTC.

This sequence joins TRBV10-1 and TRBJ2-7; D may be TRBD1 (6 bases). Germline V gene sequence: CDR1 WNHNN, CDR2 SYGVQD (reference sequence). This CDR3 contains 14 residues. The germline V and J ends were trimmed by 5 bases and 3 bases, with 14 bases remaining between them. The CDR3 sequence is CASSRTTGFYEQYF. Here the CDR3 DNA reads TGCGCCAGCAGTCGCACGACAGGCTTCTACGAGCAGTACTTC.